This T cell receptor beta chain was found in a study of cytomegalovirus exposure and HLA in healthy donors. Study-wide results and caveats: Confirmation was obtained in vitro that a few CMV-associated chains are specific for CMV antigens.

This CDR3 spans 13 amino acids. CDR1 and CDR2 from the germline V gene are SGHRS and YFSETQ. The V end lost 7 bases, the J end lost 5 bases, and 13 bases lay between the germline ends. This clone was seen only once. The antigen remains unidentified. Clones were read by immunoSEQ multiplex PCR, and TCRdb kept only the in-frame ones, dropping some. Among 250,000 to 350,000 clones listed, around 90% were seen once. Sequencing was performed on PBMCs. J is TRBJ1-5 and V is TRBV5-1, with a possible D match to TRBD1 (5 bases). The sequence came from a man under 40 in good health and CMV-seronegative. The CDR3 spells CASASGVDQPQHF. The CDR3 bases are TGCGCCAGCGCCTCGGGGGTGGATCAGCCCCAGCATTTT.